The 13 T cell receptor beta chains listed next were all sequenced from one sample in a study of CD8+ T cells in alopecia areata. RNA, once extracted, was reverse transcribed into cDNA for use as the sequencing template. The protocol was immunoSEQ multiplex PCR, while the TCRdb copy is restricted to in-frame clones and leaves out a portion. The table lists about 120,000 clones, over 60% of them singletons. The treatment is: oral pan-JAK inhibitor, 5-10 mg twice daily. The sequenced sample was CD4+ T cells sorted from blood, obtained at week 4, from a patient treated with tofacitinib. The receptor set was obtained from a human donor with alopecia areata.

For the CDR3, the DNA is TGTGCCAGCAGCCGATATGAAGCTTTCTTT. It codes for CASSRYEAFF. The chain is built from TRBV7-8 and TRBJ1-1, with D unresolved. Looked up from germline, CDR1 is SGHVS and CDR2 is FQNEAQ. The CDR3 is 10 residues long. V was trimmed by 5 bases and J by 7 bases, leaving 5 bases between them. Full variable domain (outside the CDR3, taken from reference TRBV7-8 and TRBJ1-1): GAGVSQSPRYKVAKRGQDVALRCDPISGHVSLFWYQQALGQGPEFLTYFQNEAQLDKSGLPSDRFFAERPEGSVSTLKIQRTQQEDSAVYLCASSRYEAFFGQGTRLTVV.

The genes are TRBV29-1 and TRBJ1-1; possibly TRBD1 for D (6 bases). The CDR3 is 13 residues long. CDR1 SQVTM and CDR2 ANQGSEA come from the germline V gene. The CDR3 bases are TGCAGTGGTCGGTACAGGGCGAACACTGAAGCTTTCTTT. As protein: CSGRYRANTEAFF.

J is TRBJ2-5 and V is TRBV2; TRBD1 matches 9 bases. CDR3 length equals 14 residues. With 5 bases clipped from V and 2 bases from J, the junction kept 3 bases outside the gene matches. CDR1 is SNHLY, CDR2 FYNNEI, per germline. CDR3 bases: TGTGCCAGCAGTTTACAGGGGGCGCAAGAGACCCAGTACTTC. Residues: CASSLQGAQETQYF.

The rearrangement links TRBV18 to TRBJ2-5, with 7 bases aligning to TRBD2. V lost 6 bases to trimming and J lost 2 bases; unmatched junction nucleotides: 3. Germline loops: CDR1 KGHSH, CDR2 LQKENI. The CDR3 sequence is 13 residues long. The CDR3 DNA follows: TGTGCCAGCTCCCTTAGCGGGCAAGAGACCCAGTACTTC. It is translated as CASSLSGQETQYF.

This clone has a handful of counts. This sequence joins TRBV15 and TRBJ2-5; D is unresolved. The V and J ends lost 4 bases and 5 bases respectively, with 14 bases between them. The CDR3 has 14 amino acids. From germline, CDR1 is LNHNV and CDR2 YYDKDF (reference sequence). This CDR3 is CATSTPSVGETQYF. CDR3 sequence (DNA): TGTGCCACCAGCACCCCTTCAGTAGGGGAGACCCAGTACTTC.

The rearrangement uses TRBV30 and TRBJ2-4, with 10 bases identical to TRBD1. Germline CDR1 GTSNPN, CDR2 SVGIG (reference sequence). V gave up 2 bases and J gave up 3 bases; unmatched junction bases: 10. The CDR3 covers 17 residues. Here the CDR3 reads CAWSNPGTGAVKNIQYF. CDR3 bases: TGTGCCTGGAGTAACCCGGGGACAGGGGCGGTCAAAAACATTCAGTACTTC.

The chain recombines TRBV4-1 with TRBJ2-5; D is ambiguous. The length of the CDR3 is 15 residues. V was cut by 0 bases and J by 2 bases, with 10 bases left in between. In germline, CDR1 is MGHRA, CDR2 YSYEKL. In DNA form, the CDR3 reads TGCGCCAGCAGCCAAGATACGCGGAGACAAGAGACCCAGTACTTC. Translation: CASSQDTRRQETQYF.

This clone was counted between two and nine times. V is TRBV13 and J is TRBJ2-7, with 12 bases fitting TRBD1. V trimming: 5 bases; J trimming: 3 bases; junction bases outside the gene matches: 20. The CDR3 is 20 residues long. Germline V gives CDR1 PRHDT, CDR2 FYEKMQ (reference sequence). The CDR3 nucleotides are TGTGCCAGCAGCCCCACTCATCGGGACAGGGGGCGAGACCGCGTCTACGAGCAGTACTTC. Translating it yields CASSPTHRDRGRDRVYEQYF. The variable domain in full, with the rest retrieved from reference TRBV13 and TRBJ2-7, is AAGVIQSPRHLIKEKRETATLKCYPIPRHDTVYWYQQGPGQDPQFLISFYEKMQSDKGSIPDRFSAQQFSDYHSELNMSSLELGDSALYFCASSPTHRDRGRDRVYEQYFGPGTRLTVT.

The chain recombines TRBV4-1 with TRBJ2-5; perhaps D is TRBD1 or TRBD2 (5 bases each). The CDR3 length is 15 residues. V was clipped by 1 base and J by 9 bases, with 18 bases between them. Per the germline V gene, CDR1 is MGHRA and CDR2 is YSYEKL. The CDR3 DNA follows: TGCGCCAGCAGCCAAGCCCCACCGGGGCCTACTCCCCAGTACTTC. It is translated as CASSQAPPGPTPQYF.

The V call is TRBV5-6, the J call TRBJ2-1; D is perhaps TRBD1 or TRBD2 (5 bases each). V was clipped by 1 base and J by 6 bases, with 14 bases between them. CDR1 and CDR2 (germline): SGHDT, YYEEEE. The CDR3 covers 15 residues. The CDR3 loop reads CASSLFGGTSNEQFF. CDR3 nucleotides: TGTGCCAGCAGCTTGTTTGGGGGAACGAGCAATGAGCAGTTCTTC.

This chain joins TRBV4-2 and TRBJ1-1, with unresolved D. The CDR3 is 13 residues long. Germline CDR1 LGHNA, CDR2 YNFKEQ. Trimming shortened V by 0 bases and J by 3 bases, and 5 bases separated the two germline ends. CDR3 DNA: TGTGCCAGCAGCCAAGATAGGGACACTGAAGCTTTCTTT. Protein product: CASSQDRDTEAFF.

The chain joins TRBV3-1 (or the pseudogene TRBV3-2) to TRBJ2-5; D unclear. Germline V CDR1 and CDR2: LGHDT, YNNKEL (reference sequence). CDR3 length: 9 amino acids. Between the trimmed V and J ends, which lost 4 bases and 7 bases, there was a span of 1 base. CDR3 DNA: TGTGCCAGCAGCCGGACCCAGTACTTC. It yields the protein CASSRTQYF.

The chain carries TRBV25-1 and TRBJ1-4, with D possibly TRBD1 on 5 matching bases. V was cut by 1 base and J by 5 bases, with 5 bases left in between. Looked up from germline, CDR1 is MGHDK and CDR2 is SYGVNS. CDR3 length equals 13 residues. The CDR3 sequence is CASSEWGNEKLFF. In DNA, the CDR3 is TGTGCCAGCAGTGAATGGGGGAATGAAAAACTGTTTTTT.